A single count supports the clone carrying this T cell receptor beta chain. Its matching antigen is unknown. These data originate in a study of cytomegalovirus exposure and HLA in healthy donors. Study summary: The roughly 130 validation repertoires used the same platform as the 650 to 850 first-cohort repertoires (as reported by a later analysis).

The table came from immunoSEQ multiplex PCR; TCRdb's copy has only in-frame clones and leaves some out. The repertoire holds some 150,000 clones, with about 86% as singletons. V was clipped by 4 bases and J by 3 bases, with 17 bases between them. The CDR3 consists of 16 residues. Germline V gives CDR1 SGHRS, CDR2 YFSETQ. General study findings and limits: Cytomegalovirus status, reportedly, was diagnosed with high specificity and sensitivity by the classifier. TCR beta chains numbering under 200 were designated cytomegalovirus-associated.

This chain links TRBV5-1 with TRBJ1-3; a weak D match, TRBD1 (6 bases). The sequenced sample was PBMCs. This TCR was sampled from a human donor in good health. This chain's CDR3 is CASSLTGTRYGNTIYF. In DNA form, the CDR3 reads TGCGCCAGCAGCCTGACCGGGACACGGTATGGAAACACCATATATTTT.